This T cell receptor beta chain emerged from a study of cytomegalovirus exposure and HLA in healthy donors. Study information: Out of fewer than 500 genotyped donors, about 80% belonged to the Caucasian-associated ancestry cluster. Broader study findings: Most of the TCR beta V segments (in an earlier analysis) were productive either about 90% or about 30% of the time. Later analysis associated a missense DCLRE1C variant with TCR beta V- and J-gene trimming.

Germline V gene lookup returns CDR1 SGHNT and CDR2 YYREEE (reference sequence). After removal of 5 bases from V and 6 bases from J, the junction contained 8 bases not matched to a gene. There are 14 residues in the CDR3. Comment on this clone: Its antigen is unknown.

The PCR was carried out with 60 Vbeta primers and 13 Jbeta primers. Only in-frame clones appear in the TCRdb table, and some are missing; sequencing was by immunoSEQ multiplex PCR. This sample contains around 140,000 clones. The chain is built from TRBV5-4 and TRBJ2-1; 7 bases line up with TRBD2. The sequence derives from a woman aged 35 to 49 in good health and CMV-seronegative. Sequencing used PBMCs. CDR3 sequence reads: CASSFRLASNEQFF. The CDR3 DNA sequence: TGTGCCAGCAGTTTTCGACTAGCAAGCAATGAGCAGTTCTTC.